A single sample gave rise to the 13 T cell receptor beta chains below, sequenced in a study of T cell repertoires in cytomegalovirus infection. No antigens are known for them. From the reads, TCRdb called clonotypes with MiXCR, one entry per CDR3 protein. The table records 350,000 to 400,000 distinct CDR3 sequences, 34% of them present only once. The sample consisted of cultured PBMCs, taken from culture after CMV antigen stimulation. The receptors were gathered from a human donor in good health (CMV status not recorded). Some clones in this sample may be carry-over from other donors' samples.

This clonotype appeared a few times. The J gene is TRBJ1-1, the V gene TRBV6-1, with a weak D call TRBD1 (5 bases). Per germline, CDR1 MNHNS and CDR2 SASEGT. The CDR3 sequence is 14 residues long. The V and J ends lost 5 bases and 4 bases respectively, with 14 bases between them. CDR3 sequence reads: CASSPRDQGTEAFF. The CDR3 nucleotides read TGTGCCAGCAGTCCTCGGGATCAGGGCACTGAAGCTTTCTTT.

This clonotype was counted many times. The V call is TRBV6-1, the J call TRBJ2-7; a weak D match, TRBD1 (5 bases). The V and J ends lost 4 bases and 7 bases respectively, with 17 bases between them. Germline-derived CDR1 and CDR2 are MNHNS and SASEGT. The CDR3 sequence is 14 residues long. The CDR3 loop is CASSAIRVKGEQYV. The CDR3 bases are TGTGCCAGCAGTGCCATCAGGGTCAAAGGGGAGCAGTACGTC.

The chain uses TRBV13 and TRBJ2-7; 11 nucleotides align to TRBD2. The CDR3 is 16 amino acids. In germline, CDR1 is PRHDT, CDR2 FYEKMQ (reference sequence). The trim removed 5 bases at V and 0 bases at J, leaving 6 bases unmatched. The CDR3 coding sequence is TGTGCCAGCAGCCTCCTACTAGCGGGAGTCTCCTACGAGCAGTACTTC. This gives the protein CASSLLLAGVSYEQYF.

This clonotype was seen more than once but under ten times. J is TRBJ2-1 and V is TRBV20-1; 8 bases map to TRBD2. The CDR3 has 15 residues. V was clipped by 6 bases and J by 6 bases; unmatched bases: 13. Germline CDR1 reads DFQATT; CDR2 reads SNEGSKA (reference sequence). DNA of the CDR3: TGCAGTGCGCGTTCTAGCGGGCTCCCCACCAATGAGCAGTTCTTC. Translation gives CSARSSGLPTNEQFF.

This clonotype appeared a few times. The J gene is TRBJ1-1, the V gene TRBV4-2; D is unclear. The CDR3 runs to 15 residues. CDR1 is LGHNA and CDR2 is YNFKEQ in the germline V gene. V shed 5 bases and J shed 0 bases, with 13 bases lying between them. This CDR3 is CASSTPNPVNTEAFF. DNA for the CDR3: TGTGCCAGCAGCACCCCCAATCCCGTGAACACTGAAGCTTTCTTT.

For the CDR3, the DNA is TGTGCCAGCAGAACCGGGACTAGCGGGAGGGGGTGCTACGAGCAGTACGTC. Translation: CASRTGTSGRGCYEQYV. This rearrangement joins TRBV6-1 to TRBJ2-7, with TRBD2 identical over 16 bases. Losses at the gene ends were 6 bases for V and 3 bases for J; bases not matched to a gene: 8. This CDR3 has 17 amino acids. Germline assignment: CDR1 MNHNS and CDR2 SASEGT.

This clonotype has a count of ten or more. The chain uses TRBV28 and TRBJ2-6; 9 nucleotides align to TRBD1. The CDR3 is made up of 19 amino acids. After removal of 10 bases from V and 0 bases from J, the junction contained 16 bases not matched to a gene. Germline lookup yields CDR1 MDHEN and CDR2 SYDVKM. CDR3 loop: CATRGYPGQGGSGANVLTF. The CDR3 DNA is TGTGCCACCAGGGGGTATCCGGGACAGGGTGGCTCTGGGGCCAACGTCCTGACTTTC.

This clonotype was picked up a small number of times. This chain connects TRBV5-5 to TRBJ1-4; maybe TRBD1 (6 bases). Per germline, CDR1 SGHKS and CDR2 YYEKEE (reference sequence). Trimming removed 1 base at V and 3 bases at J, with 10 bases between. The CDR3 consists of 15 residues. CDR3 bases: TGTGCCAGCAGCTTGAGCGGGGGCCCTAATGAAAAACTGTTTTTT. It codes for CASSLSGGPNEKLFF. Based on the CDR3 plus reference TRBV5-5 and TRBJ1-4, the full variable domain is DAGVTQSPTHLIKTRGQQVTLRCSPISGHKSVSWYQQVLGQGPQFIFQYYEKEERGRGNFPDRFSARQFPNYSSELNVNALLLGDSALYLCASSLSGGPNEKLFFGSGTQLSVL.

In its sample, this clonotype was seen a few times. The chain employs TRBV27 and TRBJ1-1, with D tentatively TRBD1 (5 bases). V lost 3 bases to trimming and J lost 0 bases, with 11 bases between them. Germline CDR1 MNHEY, CDR2 SMNVEV (reference sequence). This CDR3 is 15 amino acids long. As DNA, the CDR3 is TGTGCCAGCAGTTTGGGACCGTTAATGAACACTGAAGCTTTCTTT. Translation: CASSLGPLMNTEAFF.

The rearrangement uses TRBV12-3 or TRBV12-4 and TRBJ2-7, with D hard to call. The V end was cut by 2 bases, the J end by 6 bases, with 17 bases between. The CDR3 is 15 residues long. The CDR3 protein is CASSLTAEASLEQYF. In DNA form, the CDR3 reads TGTGCCAGCAGTTTAACGGCGGAAGCCTCTCTCGAGCAGTACTTC.

The rearrangement uses TRBV28 and TRBJ1-2; D is uncertain. Germline CDR1 MDHEN, CDR2 SYDVKM. Trimming stripped 5 bases from V and 8 bases from J, with 15 bases between. CDR3 length: 13 residues. CDR3 sequence (DNA): TGTGCCAGCAGTGCCCCCGGGTCTCAAGGCTACACCTTC. Its protein product is CASSAPGSQGYTF.

The chain joins TRBV11-2 to TRBJ2-2; D gene ambiguous. The CDR3 length is 15 residues. Between the trimmed V and J ends, which lost 7 bases and 3 bases, there was a span of 15 bases. The germline V gene has CDR1 SGHAT and CDR2 FQNNGV. The CDR3 loop reads CASTRGRVYTGELFF. The CDR3 nucleotides read TGTGCCAGCACCCGCGGAAGGGTGTACACCGGGGAGCTGTTTTTT.

The chain carries TRBV4-1 and TRBJ1-2; D call uncertain. This CDR3 has 12 amino acids. The V end was cut by 4 bases, the J end by 7 bases, with 10 bases between. The germline CDR1 and CDR2 sequences are MGHRA and YSYEKL. The CDR3 is CASSLPMGGYTF. The CDR3 nucleotides read TGCGCCAGCAGCCTCCCCATGGGTGGCTACACCTTC.